The sequence of this T cell receptor beta chain was determined in a study of shared clonotypes between healthy human individuals. Overall study results and limits: Represented diversity, genetic and exposure-history alike, was limited by few donors. Despite large depth, rarefaction showed incomplete sorted-subset sequencing.

CD45RO-negative, CCR7-selected cells formed the naive CD8 fraction, which excluded terminally differentiated effector memory CD45RA+ cells. Deep-level running was used for the assay. Data came from immunoSEQ multiplex PCR; TCRdb stores just in-frame clones and leaves some out. Found here are around 2.1 million clones, 85% to 95% of them singletons; the top ten hold under 2%. The CDR3 consists of 15 residues. The germline CDR1 and CDR2 sequences are SGHTA and FQGNSA. The junction had 3 bases not matched to a gene; V was cut back by 5 bases and J by 3 bases. On this clone itself: Its antigen is currently unknown.

The source material was naive CD8+ T cells from PBMCs. This receptor was taken from a man younger than 35 in good health. Some clones in this sample may be carry-over from other donors' samples. V is TRBV7-2 and J is TRBJ2-1, with 11 positions matching TRBD2. CDR3 amino acids: CASSGTSGYYNEQFF. Here the CDR3 DNA reads TGTGCCAGCAGCGGGACTAGCGGATACTACAATGAGCAGTTCTTC.